The present TCR beta chain was sequenced within a study of glioma-infiltrating T cells after dendritic cell vaccination. Study conclusions and caveats: Estimated pretreatment TIL content predicted outcome after dendritic cell vaccination.

This clone was seen a few times. The antigen is unknown. No glioblastoma patient carried an isocitrate dehydrogenase mutation. In germline, CDR1 is GTSNPN, CDR2 SVGIG (reference sequence). The J segment lost 5 bases and the V segment lost 0 bases, leaving 3 bases of the junction unmatched. CDR3 length: 15 residues. Profiling relied on immunoSEQ multiplex PCR, and the TCRdb table lists in-frame clones only, not all of them. Among tens of thousands of clones listed, about four fifths were seen once. The V call is TRBV30, the J call TRBJ1-4, with TRBD1 matching over 10 bases. The sample in question was blood, obtained before dendritic cell vaccination. The origin of this receptor is a human donor with glioblastoma. The CDR3: CAWSVKGQGNEKLFF. The CDR3 DNA reads TGTGCCTGGAGTGTAAAGGGACAGGGGAATGAAAAACTGTTTTTT.